This TCR beta chain came from a study of CXCR3-negative and CXCR3-positive naive CD8 T cells (dated by TCRdb to between 2018 and 2020). For context, the study as a whole: In total, approximately 150 million TRB reads were obtained, corresponding to roughly 1.5 +/- 0.3 million reads per library. The diversity and physicochemical repertoire analyses included about a dozen donors pooled from two independent experiments. The TRBV-TRBJ cluster analysis covered naive subsets from 5 donors and memory cells from 3 donors. What the work shows at the level of the full study, not this receptor alone: CXCR3 expression partially decreased after cryopreservation, so most assays used freshly isolated PBMCs. Because surface CD5, which is linked to self-reactivity in mice, was comparable between the naive subsets, TCR interaction strength was also inferred from the physicochemical properties of TRB CDR3s. Within the same donor, TRBV-TRBJ usage looked similar between naive CXCR3-negative and CXCR3-positive cells, but memory cells had distinct patterns. TRB CDR3s from CXCR3-positive naive cells showed higher hydrophobicity (lower Kidera factor 4), lower energy, and higher strength and volume indices than CXCR3-negative naive cells. Comparably high repertoire diversity was found in both naive subsets, whereas much lower repertoire diversity was found in memory CD8+ T cells.

This sample was sequenced with a NextSeq 550. The Human TCR Profiling Kit (MiLaboratory) was used to make UMI-labeled 5' RACE TRB cDNA libraries. cDNA synthesis used the entire amount of extracted RNA, and PCR amplification then used the entire amount of cDNA produced. Libraries were prepared in parallel with an identical number of PCR cycles. As for the original processing: With a minimum of two reads required per UMI, MIGEC and MiXCR pulled out about 50,000 +/- 9,200 unique UMI-labeled TRB cDNA molecules from each library. An average of around 40,000 +/- 10,000 functional in-frame TRB CDR3 nucleotide clonotypes without stop codons was found per library. Diversity metrics, including normalized Shannon-Wiener and Chao1, were computed in VDJtools after downsampling to 5000 UMI-labeled TRB molecules per sample. Clonotype-size-weighted physicochemical properties of the central five CDR3 residues (interaction energy, strength, volume and Kidera factor 4) were computed in VDJtools. The reads went through TCRdb reprocessing, and each CDR3 protein sequence gets one entry with no DNA. TCRdb's processing, not the study's, gives the V and J calls here. The table held for this sample gives approximately 130,000 distinct CDR3 sequences. The ten largest clones capture around 0.37% of the sample.

A word on this clonotype: Which antigen it targets is not known.

CDR1 and CDR2 (SQVTM, ANQGSEA) derive from the germline V gene. The CDR3 starts with the cysteine, ends with the phenylalanine, and has 12 residues. The record lacks a DNA sequence. Each CD8+ T cell subset was flow-sorted in triplicate, with roughly 330,000 cells per subset placed directly into RLT lysis buffer. Naive CD8+ T cells were defined stringently as CD45RO-CCR7+CD27+CD95- to exclude memory contaminants. Standard density gradient centrifugation was used to isolate peripheral blood mononuclear cells from buffy coats. Naive CXCR3-negative and CXCR3-positive CD8+ T cells were flow-sorted using a FACSAria III. An RNeasy Mini Kit was used to extract total RNA from the sorted cells.

This chain joins TRBV29-1 to TRBJ2-1; TCRdb indicates TRBD1, and absent DNA this call remains unverified. Sample: naive CXCR3+ CD8+ T cells from blood. What the cell subset or site label conveys for this sample: CD45RO-CCR7+CD27+CD95- naive CD8+ T cells expressing CXCR3 (TNR3+). The receptor was isolated from a human donor in good health. Some clones in this sample may be carry-over from other donors' samples. The CDR3 has the sequence CSVEEPGTGQFF.